Each of the 18 T cell receptor beta chains below was sequenced from the same sample in a study of blood T cell repertoires in COVID-19. Assay used: immunoSEQ multiplex PCR; TCRdb lists only in-frame clones, some missing. Of a few hundred thousand clones listed, roughly 82% were seen once; the top ten hold 1.5% to 2%. Sequences were obtained from peripheral blood. The receptors originated from a woman between 50 and 59 years old with acute or convalescent COVID-19.

The rearrangement links TRBV14 to TRBJ1-2, with TRBD1 matching 10 bases. Germline-derived CDR1 and CDR2 are SGHDN and FVKESK. J was trimmed by 6 bases and V by 1 base; bases with no gene match: 5. The CDR3 runs to 15 residues. CDR3 bases: TGTGCCAGCAGCCAAGCCCCGACAGGGGGCAATGGCTACACCTTC. This translates into CASSQAPTGGNGYTF. Full variable domain (missing parts from reference TRBV14 and TRBJ1-2): EAGVTQFPSHSVIEKGQTVTLRCDPISGHDNLYWYRRVMGKEIKFLLHFVKESKQDESGMPNNRFLAERTGGTYSTLKVQPAELEDSGVYFCASSQAPTGGNGYTFGSGTRLTVV.

The chain recombines TRBV18 with TRBJ2-2, with D tentatively TRBD1 (5 bases). The CDR3 runs 14 residues. Germline-derived CDR1 and CDR2 are KGHSH and LQKENI. V was shortened by 4 bases and J by 7 bases, with 13 bases between the two germline ends. CDR3 sequence: CASSQQEWVGELFF. CDR3 coding DNA: TGTGCCAGCTCACAACAGGAATGGGTCGGGGAGCTGTTTTTT.

The DNA of the CDR3 is TGTGCCAGCAGCGAGGGACTAGCGGTTGGTTTGGTGAATGAGCAGTTCTTC. Its translation is CASSEGLAVGLVNEQFF. The J gene is TRBJ2-1, the V gene TRBV9; 11 bases line up with TRBD2. The CDR3 runs to 17 residues. Germline trimming cut 3 bases from V and 7 bases from J; bases unmatched to any gene: 12. Looked up from germline, CDR1 is SGDLS and CDR2 is YYNGEE.

This sequence joins TRBV25-1 and TRBJ2-6; no reliable D call. Trimming shortened V by 4 bases and J by 0 bases, and 10 bases separated the two germline ends. The germline CDR1 and CDR2 sequences are MGHDK and SYGVNS. The CDR3 consists of 16 residues. The CDR3 sequence is CASSVPQVSGANVLTF. In DNA, the CDR3 is TGTGCCAGCAGTGTACCACAAGTCTCTGGGGCCAACGTCCTGACTTTC. Full variable domain (remainder filled in from reference TRBV25-1 and TRBJ2-6): EADIYQTPRYLVIGTGKKITLECSQTMGHDKMYWYQQDPGMELHLIHYSYGVNSTEKGDLSSESTVSRIRTEHFPLTLESARPSHTSQYLCASSVPQVSGANVLTFGAGSRLTVL.

This clone was counted between two and nine times. The chain uses TRBV2 and TRBJ1-3; D is possibly TRBD1 (6 bases). The CDR3 runs 13 residues. V was shortened by 10 bases and J by 0 bases, with 10 bases between the two germline ends. Germline-derived CDR1 and CDR2 are SNHLY and FYNNEI. For the CDR3, the DNA is TGTGCCACCCGACAGGACTCTGGAAACACCATATATTTT. It is translated as CATRQDSGNTIYF.

With respect to this clone: Sequence at one end of the junction differs from germline and may be a read error. V is TRBV5-1 and J is TRBJ2-2; no firm D call. The CDR3 is made up of 16 amino acids. Germline-derived CDR1 and CDR2 are SGHRS and YFSETQ. The CDR3 loop reads CASTLAGTKNTGELFF. CDR3 DNA sequence: TGCGCCAGCACCTTGGCTGGCACTAAGAACACCGGGGAGCTGTTTTTT.

The V and J genes are TRBV24-1 and TRBJ2-2; TRBD1 matches at 9 bases. J gave up 5 bases and V 3 bases, and 6 bases lay outside the gene matches. Germline CDR1 and CDR2: KGHDR and SFDVKD. The CDR3 has 16 amino acids. Written as DNA, the CDR3 is TGTGCCACCAGTGATCCGGGACAGGGAATAACCGGGGAGCTGTTTTTT. It specifies CATSDPGQGITGELFF.

V usage is TRBV6-2 or TRBV6-3 and J usage is TRBJ2-7; D not resolved. Germline loops: CDR1 MNHEY, CDR2 SVGEGT. The V and J ends lost 6 bases and 3 bases respectively, with 6 bases between them. The CDR3 extends over 11 amino acids. CDR3 loop: CASSLDYEQYF. The CDR3 DNA follows: TGTGCCAGCAGCTTAGACTACGAGCAGTACTTC.

This clone was observed a single time. The gene calls are TRBV4-1 and TRBJ2-7; 7 positions agree with TRBD1. Per the germline V gene, CDR1 is MGHRA and CDR2 is YSYEKL. V gave up 3 bases and J gave up 0 bases; unmatched junction bases: 2. This CDR3 contains 14 residues. The CDR3 protein is CASSHRDSSYEQYF. In DNA form, the CDR3 reads TGCGCCAGCAGCCACCGGGACAGCTCCTACGAGCAGTACTTC.

This chain connects TRBV28 to TRBJ2-4; 9 bases agree with TRBD1. CDR3 length: 14 amino acids. With V trimmed by 3 bases and J by 8 bases, 5 bases remained unmatched. CDR1 and CDR2 (germline): MDHEN, SYDVKM. CDR3 in DNA: TGTGCCAGCAGTTTCCGGGACAGGGTCGACATTCAGTACTTC. It is translated as CASSFRDRVDIQYF.

The chain uses TRBV10-1 and TRBJ1-4; 7 bases match TRBD1. Trimming removed 3 bases from V and 1 base from J; junction bases left unmatched: 11. The CDR3 contains 18 residues. The germline CDR1 and CDR2 sequences are WNHNN and SYGVQD (reference sequence). The CDR3 spells CASSDVGLTGETNEKLFF. Written as DNA, the CDR3 is TGCGCCAGCAGTGACGTCGGGCTTACAGGGGAAACTAATGAAAAACTGTTTTTT.

This rearrangement joins TRBV4-2 to TRBJ1-2; no firm D call. This CDR3 is built from 11 residues. Trimming stripped 1 base from V and 8 bases from J, with 5 bases between. Germline lookup yields CDR1 LGHNA and CDR2 YNFKEQ. The CDR3 reads CASSQAEGYTF. The CDR3 bases are TGTGCCAGCAGCCAAGCGGAGGGCTACACCTTC.

This chain uses TRBV7-2 with TRBJ2-3, with 10 nucleotides matching TRBD1. The length of the CDR3 is 16 residues. V gave up 8 bases and J gave up 2 bases; unmatched junction bases: 10. Looked up from germline, CDR1 is SGHTA and CDR2 is FQGNSA. The CDR3 DNA follows: TGTGCCAGCTCCCTCCTTGGGACAGGGGTCACAGATACGCAGTATTTT. Its protein product is CASSLLGTGVTDTQYF.

This clone was detected once. The chain has TRBV19 and TRBJ1-2; D may be TRBD1 (5 bases). From germline, CDR1 is LNHDA and CDR2 SQIVND (reference sequence). V lost 3 bases and J 0 bases, leaving 11 bases between the germline ends. The CDR3 covers 15 residues. CDR3 nucleotides: TGTGCCAGTAGTATTCTGGGGCCGTCTAACTATGGCTACACCTTC. The encoded protein is CASSILGPSNYGYTF.

The chain combines TRBV5-6 with TRBJ1-2; TRBD1 agrees at 9 bases. V shed 4 bases, J shed 2 bases, and the junction held 3 bases outside the gene matches. The CDR3 extends over 14 amino acids. From germline, CDR1 is SGHDT and CDR2 YYEEEE. The CDR3 is CASSRGQGNYGYTF. CDR3 DNA: TGTGCCAGCAGCCGCGGACAGGGGAACTATGGCTACACCTTC.

J is TRBJ1-2 and V is TRBV24-1; no reliable D call. The CDR3 is 13 amino acids. V lost 5 bases to trimming and J lost 8 bases, with 14 bases between them. Germline assignment: CDR1 KGHDR and CDR2 SFDVKD. The CDR3 loop reads CATSVPGGEGYTF. CDR3 nucleotide sequence: TGTGCCACCAGTGTCCCGGGTGGAGAGGGCTACACCTTC.

The chain employs TRBV4-2 and TRBJ2-6, with D unresolved. CDR1 is LGHNA and CDR2 is YNFKEQ in the germline V gene. The V and J ends lost 1 base and 0 bases respectively, with 7 bases between them. This CDR3 spans 16 amino acids. DNA for the CDR3: TGTGCCAGCAGCCAAGGAGTGAACTCTGGGGCCAACGTCCTGACTTTC. Translating it yields CASSQGVNSGANVLTF.

This rearrangement joins TRBV7-9 to TRBJ1-4; D not certain. The CDR3 has 15 amino acids. Trimming pared 6 bases from V and 8 bases from J, leaving 19 bases between. Per germline, CDR1 SEHNR and CDR2 FQNEAQ (reference sequence). The CDR3 is CASSSAGRSVEKLFF. In DNA form, the CDR3 reads TGTGCCAGCAGTTCGGCGGGCAGGTCTGTCGAAAAACTGTTTTTT.